This T cell receptor beta chain was sequenced in a study of blood T cell repertoires in COVID-19. For the study at large: From T cells, B-cell-depleted T cells, or PBMCs came the material, which was cDNA or gDNA.

Using immunoSEQ multiplex PCR, the repertoire was profiled, and TCRdb retains in-frame clones only, with some absent. The sample shows some 280,000 clones, around four fifths of them seen only once. CDR1 SGHDT and CDR2 YYEEEE come from the germline V gene. CDR3 size: 14 residues. V dropped 0 bases and J dropped 4 bases, with 7 bases sitting between them. The specimen was peripheral blood. This TCR derives from a woman aged 45-60 years with active or convalescent COVID-19. The genes are TRBV5-6 and TRBJ2-2; D not certain. CDR3 region: CASSLEAGTGELFF. In nucleotides, the CDR3 is TGTGCCAGCAGCTTGGAAGCCGGCACCGGGGAGCTGTTTTTT.